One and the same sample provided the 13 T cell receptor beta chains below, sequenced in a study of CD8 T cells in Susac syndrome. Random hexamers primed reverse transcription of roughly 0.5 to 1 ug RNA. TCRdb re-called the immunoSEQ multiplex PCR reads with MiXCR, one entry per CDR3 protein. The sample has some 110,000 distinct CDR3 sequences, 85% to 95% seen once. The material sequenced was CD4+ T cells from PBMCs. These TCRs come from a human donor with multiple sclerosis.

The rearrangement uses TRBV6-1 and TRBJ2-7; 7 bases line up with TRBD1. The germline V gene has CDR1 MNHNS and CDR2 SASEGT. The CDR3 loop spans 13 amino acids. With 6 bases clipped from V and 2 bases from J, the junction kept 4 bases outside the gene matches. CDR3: CASRTGLPYEQYF. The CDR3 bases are TGTGCCAGCAGGACAGGGTTACCCTACGAGCAGTACTTC.

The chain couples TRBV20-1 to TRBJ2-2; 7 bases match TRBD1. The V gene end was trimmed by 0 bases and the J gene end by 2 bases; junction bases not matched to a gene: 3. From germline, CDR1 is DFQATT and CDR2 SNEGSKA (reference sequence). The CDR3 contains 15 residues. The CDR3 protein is CSARDTGVNTGELFF. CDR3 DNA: TGCAGTGCTAGAGATACAGGGGTAAACACCGGGGAGCTGTTTTTT.

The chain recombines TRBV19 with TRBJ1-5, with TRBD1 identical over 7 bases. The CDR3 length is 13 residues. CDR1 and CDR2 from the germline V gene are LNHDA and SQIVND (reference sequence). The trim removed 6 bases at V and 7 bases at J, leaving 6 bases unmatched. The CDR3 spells CASRTLTGQPQHF. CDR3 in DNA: TGTGCCAGTAGAACCTTGACAGGGCAGCCCCAGCATTTT.

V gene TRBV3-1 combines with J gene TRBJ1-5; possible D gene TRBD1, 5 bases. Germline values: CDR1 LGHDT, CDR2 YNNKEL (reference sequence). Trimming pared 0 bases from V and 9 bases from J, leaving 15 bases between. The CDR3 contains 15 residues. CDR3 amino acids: CASSQDRGLQWPQHF. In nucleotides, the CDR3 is TGTGCCAGCAGCCAAGATCGGGGGTTACAATGGCCCCAGCATTTT.

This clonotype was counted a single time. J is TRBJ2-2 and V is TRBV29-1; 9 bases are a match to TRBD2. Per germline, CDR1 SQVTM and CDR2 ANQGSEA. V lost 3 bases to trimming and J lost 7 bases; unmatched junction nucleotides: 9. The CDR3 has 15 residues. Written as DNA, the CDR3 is TGCAGCGTTGATAGCGGGGGAAGGGGGGACGGGGAGCTGTTTTTT. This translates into CSVDSGGRGDGELFF.

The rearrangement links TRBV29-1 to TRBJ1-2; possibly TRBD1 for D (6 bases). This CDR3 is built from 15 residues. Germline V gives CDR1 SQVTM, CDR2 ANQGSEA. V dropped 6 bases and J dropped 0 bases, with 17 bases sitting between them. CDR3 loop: CSVPLRGGTNYGYTF. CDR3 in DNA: TGCAGCGTCCCCCTTCGGGGGGGCACTAACTATGGCTACACCTTC.

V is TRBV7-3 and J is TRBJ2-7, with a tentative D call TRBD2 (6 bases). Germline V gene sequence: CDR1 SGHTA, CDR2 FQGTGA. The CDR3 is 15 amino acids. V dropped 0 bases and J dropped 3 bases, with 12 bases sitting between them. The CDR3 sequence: CASSLTGGWNYEQYF. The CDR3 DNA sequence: TGTGCCAGCAGCTTAACGGGGGGTTGGAACTACGAGCAGTACTTC.

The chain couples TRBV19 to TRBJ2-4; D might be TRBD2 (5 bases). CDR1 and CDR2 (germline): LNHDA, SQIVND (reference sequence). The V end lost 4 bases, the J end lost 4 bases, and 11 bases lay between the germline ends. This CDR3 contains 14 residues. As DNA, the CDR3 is TGTGCCAGTAGTACGACCGGGAAGAAAAACATTCAGTACTTC. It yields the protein CASSTTGKKNIQYF.

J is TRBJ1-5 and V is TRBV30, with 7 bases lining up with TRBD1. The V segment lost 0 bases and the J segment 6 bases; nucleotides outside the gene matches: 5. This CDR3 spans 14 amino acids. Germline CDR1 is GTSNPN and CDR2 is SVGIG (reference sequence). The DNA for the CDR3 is TGTGCCTGGAGTGTACAAGGGGGCAGTCAGCCCCAGCATTTT. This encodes CAWSVQGGSQPQHF.

In nucleotides, the CDR3 is TGTGCCAGCAGCTTAGCGCGGGAAGAGCAAAAACTGTTTTTT. Translated, it gives CASSLAREEQKLFF. The chain carries TRBV7-9 and TRBJ1-4; D ambiguous. V dropped 0 bases and J dropped 9 bases, with 11 bases sitting between them. The CDR3 loop spans 14 amino acids. Germline values: CDR1 SEHNR, CDR2 FQNEAQ (reference sequence). The variable domain in full, with the rest retrieved from reference TRBV7-9 and TRBJ1-4, is DTGVSQNPRHKITKRGQNVTFRCDPISEHNRLYWYRQTLGQGPEFLTYFQNEAQLEKSRLLSDRFSAERPKGSFSTLEIQRTEQGDSAMYLCASSLAREEQKLFFGSGTQLSVL.

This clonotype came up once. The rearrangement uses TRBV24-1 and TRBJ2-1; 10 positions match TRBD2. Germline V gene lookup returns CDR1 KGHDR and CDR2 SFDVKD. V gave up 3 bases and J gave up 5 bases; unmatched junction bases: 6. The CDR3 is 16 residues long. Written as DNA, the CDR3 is TGTGCCACCAGTGATACTAGCGGGGCCAGTGACAATGAGCAGTTCTTC. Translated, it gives CATSDTSGASDNEQFF.

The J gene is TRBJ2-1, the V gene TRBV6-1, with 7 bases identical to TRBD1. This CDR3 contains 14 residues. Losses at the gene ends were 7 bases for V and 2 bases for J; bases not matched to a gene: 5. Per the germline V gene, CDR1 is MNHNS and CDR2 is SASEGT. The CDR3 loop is CASTEGGPYNEQFF. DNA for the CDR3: TGTGCCAGCACCGAAGGGGGCCCCTACAATGAGCAGTTCTTC.

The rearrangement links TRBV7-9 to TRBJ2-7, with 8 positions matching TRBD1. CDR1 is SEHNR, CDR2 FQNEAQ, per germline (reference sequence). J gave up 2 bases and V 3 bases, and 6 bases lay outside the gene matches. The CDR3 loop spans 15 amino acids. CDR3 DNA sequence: TGTGCCAGCAGCTTGAAGGGGGGACAGGCCTACGAGCAGTACTTC. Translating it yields CASSLKGGQAYEQYF.